Listed below are T cell receptor beta chains from one sample, sequenced in a study of early T cells in non-severe SARS-CoV-2 infection. TCRdb re-called the 5' RACE reads through MiXCR, storing one row per CDR3 protein. The table records more than 60,000 distinct CDR3 sequences, 9.5% to 15% of them present only once. The input for sequencing was whole blood, taken at baseline. These TCRs come from an adult who was a healthcare worker with PCR-confirmed SARS-CoV-2 infection or an uninfected control (not recorded which). The donor label of this sample is uncertain. CDR3s include the opening cysteine and the closing phenylalanine or tryptophan.

cdr3_length,v_call,cdr3_aa
13,TRBV6-9,CASSFLNRTKAFF
15,TRBV7-2,CASSLGGLFTDTQYF
13,TRBV29-1,CSGGTGGTDTQYF
12,TRBV6-1,CASSETGPPLHF
12,TRBV6-1,CATLDADQPQHF
12,TRBV29-1,CSAGYQNQPQHF
12,TRBV13,CASSFGSDTQYF
13,TRBV5-1,CASRKDGSSEAFF
12,TRBV29-1,CSVGDRPDTQYF
16,TRBV6-6,CASSYSGGGRTDTQYF
12,TRBV2,CASSEALRAQYF
17,TRBV7-9,CASSLLYPGTGIDGYTF
12,TRBV20-1,CSARPQGNEQFF
16,TRBV20-1,CSAREELRGAWEKLFF
15,TRBV3-1,CASSFLAGGQETQYF
15,TRBV7-9,CASSLQLAGADTQYF
14,TRBV20-1,CSAKQTGEGSPLHF
16,TRBV20-1,CSARDLWVRENTEAFF
13,TRBV18,CASSPRQITEAFF
14,TRBV6-1,CASSVGQGGATQYF
15,TRBV4-1,CASSQSGTGYQPQHF
15,TRBV30,CAWSPDRLRNQPQHF
15,TRBV6-1,CASTKGAGSNTEAFF
13,TRBV6-2/TRBV6-3,CASSHGGTGELFF
14,TRBV18,CASSPPGPNTEAFF
15,TRBV4-1,CASSQDITAHYGYTF
18,TRBV12-3/TRBV12-4,CASTQGLAGGTIYNEQFF
14,TRBV19,CASSSYATNEKLFF
13,TRBV2,CASSGDSNQPQHF
15,TRBV7-6,CASSLGWSFYNEQFF
13,TRBV2,CASSDTGYNEQFF
14,TRBV5-1,CASSLEPSNQPQHF
14,TRBV5-1,CASSLGTGPDTQYF
14,TRBV18,CASSPYTLNTEAFF
17,TRBV12-2,CASRPREGGGEVTEAFF
14,TRBV18,CASSPPRAEETQYF
15,TRBV10-2,CASSDQYGIRETQYF
15,TRBV12-3/TRBV12-4,CASSFGQGGNQPQHF
15,TRBV3-1,CASSLRLGRTDTQYF
14,TRBV5-1,CASSLSGSYNEQFF
15,TRBV7-3,CASSPGYRQGETQYF
16,TRBV4-1,CASSSHERGGQETQYF
15,TRBV9,CASSQDSYSNQPQHF
14,TRBV20-1,CSTRQAGTTDTQYF
13,TRBV5-1,CASRLHDNQPQHF
13,TRBV7-2,CASSSDRMDGYTF
14,TRBV24-1,CATSDPTRGNEQFF
13,TRBV12-3/TRBV12-4,CASSLRTAEEFHF
14,TRBV20-1,CSAPGDPNTGELFF
17,TRBV9,CASSVVSGGLNTGELFF
14,TRBV20-1,CSARNTEGTDTQYF
16,TRBV4-2,CASSRMSGDNQETQYF
13,TRBV19,CASSPRVDTEAFF
16,TRBV3-1,CASSQERGLNNQPQHF